The entry that follows covers one TCR beta chain sequence. Other DNA sequences in this sample translate to the same CDR3. This entry is derived from a study of blood T cell repertoires in COVID-19. The wider study: Material from acute and convalescent COVID-19 was sourced from the United States, Italy and Spain. Nucleic acid was either cDNA or gDNA, and it came from T cells, B-cell-depleted T cells, or PBMCs.

Germline CDR1 is KGHSH and CDR2 is LQKENI. V was clipped by 3 bases and J by 7 bases; unmatched bases: 19. This CDR3 contains 19 residues. Original processing methods: Estimation of nucleated cell counts was performed using reference gene primer amplification. Sequenced by immunoSEQ multiplex PCR; TCRdb stores in-frame clones only, minus some. That table supplies the V and J calls and clone size; D and trimming were determined from the DNA. The sample lists approximately 80,000 clones; less than 95% were seen once. Sequencing used peripheral blood. The sequence was collected from a woman between 45 and 65 years old in a cohort sampled during active COVID-19. The chain couples TRBV18 to TRBJ2-7, with 12 bases aligning to TRBD1. CDR3 protein: CASSPISRAGTGGWDEQYF. In DNA form, the CDR3 reads TGTGCCAGCTCACCGATATCCCGGGCCGGGACAGGGGGCTGGGATGAGCAGTACTTC.